The next 30 T cell receptor beta chains were all read from a single sample in a study of monozygotic twins with inflammatory bowel disease. TCRdb re-called the 5' RACE reads and catalogs CDR3 proteins one per entry, DNA excluded. The repertoire table contains about 140,000 distinct CDR3 sequences. The sample comprised blood. The receptors originated from a human donor with ulcerative colitis or Crohn's disease, or a healthy co-twin of an affected twin (not recorded which).

The rearrangement links TRBV4-1 to TRBJ2-1; TCRdb reports TRBD1, a call that lacks DNA to check it against. The CDR3 contains 17 residues. CDR1 is MGHRA, CDR2 YSYEKL, per germline. The CDR3 sequence is CASSQVRTGGYVNEQFF.

The chain combines TRBV6-5 with TRBJ2-7; no DNA is available, so the TRBD1 call from TCRdb remains unchecked. The germline V gene has CDR1 MNHEY and CDR2 SVGAGI. The CDR3 is 13 amino acids. The CDR3 loop is CASSYGRVYEQYF.

The CDR3 loop reads CASSYARDRLEVTEAFF. The chain uses TRBV5-1 and TRBJ1-1; the D gene TCRdb calls, TRBD1, cannot be checked with no DNA. The CDR3 has 17 amino acids. Germline CDR1 and CDR2: SGHRS and YFSETQ. The full variable domain, in which reference TRBV5-1 and TRBJ1-1 provide the parts outside the CDR3, is KAGVTQTPRYLIKTRGQQVTLSCSPISGHRSVSWYQQTPGQGLQFLFEYFSETQRNKGNFPGRFSGRQFSNSRSEMNVSTLELGDSALYLCASSYARDRLEVTEAFFGQGTRLTVV.

The rearrangement joins TRBV6-2 or TRBV6-3 to TRBJ2-3. CDR1 is MNHEY and CDR2 is SVGEGT in the germline V gene. This CDR3 is built from 15 residues. CDR3 residues: CASSYSSKGSDTQYF.

This CDR3 is CASSGTGGAFDEQFF. The chain is built from TRBV5-1 and TRBJ2-1; the D call from TCRdb, TRBD1, cannot be confirmed without DNA. This CDR3 comprises 15 residues. The V gene's germline CDR1 is SGHRS and CDR2 YFSETQ. Drawing the rest from reference TRBV5-1 and TRBJ2-1, the complete variable domain is KAGVTQTPRYLIKTRGQQVTLSCSPISGHRSVSWYQQTPGQGLQFLFEYFSETQRNKGNFPGRFSGRQFSNSRSEMNVSTLELGDSALYLCASSGTGGAFDEQFFGPGTRLTVL.

The chain carries TRBV5-1 and TRBJ2-1; TCRdb picks TRBD2, but there is no DNA to check that call. Germline CDR1 and CDR2: SGHRS and YFSETQ. The CDR3 sequence is 16 residues long. This CDR3 reads CASSSGTSGAYNEQFF.

The chain links TRBV20-1 to TRBJ2-7; as DNA is missing, the TRBD1 call by TCRdb cannot be tested. Germline V lookup: CDR1 DFQATT, CDR2 SNEGSKA (reference sequence). The CDR3 length is 15 residues. The CDR3 region is CSARDSGTGSYEQYF.

The chain employs TRBV7-9 and TRBJ2-7; TCRdb selects TRBD1, and the lack of DNA leaves this call unchecked. The CDR3 contains 14 residues. CDR1 is SEHNR and CDR2 is FQNEAQ in the germline V gene (reference sequence). The CDR3: CASSETGHPFEQYF.

The rearrangement joins TRBV11-2 to TRBJ2-5; the D call of TRBD1 rests on TCRdb alone, since no DNA is present to check it. This CDR3 is 18 amino acids long. CDR1 is SGHAT and CDR2 is FQNNGV in the germline V gene. CDR3 protein: CASSLMYRRQGAPETQYF. Complete variable domain (other parts from reference TRBV11-2 and TRBJ2-5): EAGVAQSPRYKIIEKRQSVAFWCNPISGHATLYWYQQILGQGPKLLIQFQNNGVVDDSQLPKDRFSAERLKGVDSTLKIQPAKLEDSAVYLCASSLMYRRQGAPETQYFGPGTRLLVL.

This chain joins TRBV7-3 and TRBJ1-1. Germline CDR1 and CDR2: SGHTA and FQGTGA. This CDR3 region has 16 residues. The CDR3 spells CASSPSSGVMNTEAFF.

The chain employs TRBV5-1 and TRBJ2-7. The CDR3 totals 12 residues. The germline gives CDR1 SGHRS, CDR2 YFSETQ. CDR3 in amino acids: CAGSLLGDEQYF.

The chain is built from TRBV2 and TRBJ1-3; the TCRdb call, TRBD1, lacks DNA for checking. This CDR3 region has 18 residues. The V gene's germline CDR1 is SNHLY and CDR2 FYNNEI. CDR3 residues: CASSEAGPQVLSGNTIYF.

The rearrangement uses TRBV24-1 and TRBJ2-5; the TCRdb D gene call, TRBD2, has no DNA to confirm it. CDR1 and CDR2 from the germline V gene are KGHDR and SFDVKD. CDR3 length equals 17 residues. CDR3 region: CATSDSGLAETPETQYF.

The chain employs TRBV11-2 and TRBJ2-1. Germline loops: CDR1 SGHAT, CDR2 FQNNGV. The CDR3 loop spans 16 amino acids. CDR3 region: CAGSPSAGISYNEQFF.

The CDR3 loop is CASSFGGLAVDGEQFF. V gene TRBV12-3 or TRBV12-4 combines with J gene TRBJ2-1; TCRdb outputs TRBD2, but without DNA this stays unchecked. The CDR3 contains 16 residues.

The chain uses TRBV7-9 and TRBJ2-1; TCRdb names TRBD1, which stays unverified in the absence of DNA. Germline assignment: CDR1 SEHNR and CDR2 FQNEAQ (reference sequence). The CDR3 contains 14 residues. The CDR3: CATRDRVSYNEQFF.

The chain uses TRBV6-5 and TRBJ2-5; TCRdb returns TRBD2, unconfirmable since there is no DNA. CDR1 is MNHEY and CDR2 is SVGAGI in the germline V gene. The CDR3 sequence is 18 residues long. CDR3 sequence: CASSYGLEGWRVQETQYF.

The chain carries TRBV3-1 and TRBJ1-1. This CDR3 contains 12 residues. Germline CDR1 is LGHDT and CDR2 is YNNKEL (reference sequence). The CDR3 is CASSQDDRMAFF.

The chain has TRBV12-3 or TRBV12-4 and TRBJ2-2; without DNA, the TCRdb call of TRBD1 cannot be checked. The CDR3 sequence is 17 residues long. The CDR3 spells CASRLGQGAAATGELFF.

The rearrangement joins TRBV4-1 to TRBJ1-4. There are 15 residues in the CDR3. Germline CDR1 reads MGHRA; CDR2 reads YSYEKL. CDR3 residues: CASSQVGPINEKLFF.

This chain uses TRBV20-1 with TRBJ2-7. Germline V lookup: CDR1 DFQATT, CDR2 SNEGSKA (reference sequence). This CDR3 has 13 amino acids. The CDR3 sequence is CSASHPVNFEQYF.

The genes are TRBV18 and TRBJ1-4; TCRdb lists TRBD1, though no DNA is available to test this call. Germline V gene data show CDR1 as KGHSH and CDR2 as LQKENI. There are 14 residues in the CDR3. The CDR3: CASSARQGNEKLFF.

The chain combines TRBV14 with TRBJ2-7. Looked up from germline, CDR1 is SGHDN and CDR2 is FVKESK. The CDR3 has 13 amino acids. CDR3 sequence: CASSQVRFYEQYF.

CDR3 sequence: CSARKTGGIYNSPLHF. The rearrangement uses TRBV20-1 and TRBJ1-6; TCRdb names TRBD1, which stays unverified in the absence of DNA. The CDR3 spans 16 residues. CDR1 and CDR2 from the germline V gene are DFQATT and SNEGSKA (reference sequence).

The rearrangement uses TRBV6-1 and TRBJ2-3; absent DNA, TCRdb's TRBD2 call cannot be checked. Germline V gene sequence: CDR1 MNHNS, CDR2 SASEGT. This CDR3 contains 16 residues. The CDR3 sequence: CASRTGLAGITDTQYF.

The J gene is TRBJ2-3, the V gene TRBV5-1; TCRdb names TRBD1, which stays unverified in the absence of DNA. Germline V gives CDR1 SGHRS, CDR2 YFSETQ. CDR3 length: 16 amino acids. CDR3 residues: CASSLGLGDSTDTQYF.

The chain couples TRBV6-6 to TRBJ2-6; no DNA is available, so the TRBD1 call from TCRdb remains unchecked. The CDR3 is made up of 12 amino acids. Per the germline V gene, CDR1 is MNHNY and CDR2 is SVGAGI (reference sequence). The CDR3 sequence is CATKRQLSVLTF.

The chain links TRBV29-1 to TRBJ1-5; TCRdb gives TRBD1 as the D gene, but with no DNA this cannot be confirmed. There are 13 residues in the CDR3. Germline V gene data show CDR1 as SQVTM and CDR2 as ANQGSEA. The CDR3 sequence: CSVAGGGNQPQHF.

V gene TRBV12-3 or TRBV12-4 combines with J gene TRBJ1-4; absent DNA, TCRdb's TRBD1 call cannot be checked. The CDR3 has 15 residues. The CDR3 sequence: CASSLSRQPNEKLFF.

The chain joins TRBV5-4 to TRBJ2-7; TCRdb calls TRBD1, which cannot be checked without DNA. There are 18 residues in the CDR3. Germline CDR1 and CDR2: SGHNT and YYREEE (reference sequence). Here the CDR3 reads CASRFQGAGALERYEQYF.